This TCR beta chain was sequenced during a study of blood T cell repertoires in COVID-19. About the study: Samples taken during acute and convalescent COVID-19 were collected in the United States, Italy and Spain. T cells, B-cell-depleted T cells, or PBMCs provided the cDNA or gDNA that served as material.

The CDR3 covers 13 residues. V was cut by 0 bases and J by 9 bases, with 9 bases left in between. Per germline, CDR1 GTSNPN and CDR2 SVGIG (reference sequence). The table came from immunoSEQ multiplex PCR; TCRdb's copy has only in-frame clones and leaves some out. The repertoire holds some 100,000 clones, with around 87% as singletons. V usage is TRBV30 and J usage is TRBJ1-6; a weak D match, TRBD1 (5 bases). The sequence derives from a woman aged 25 to 39 with acute or convalescent COVID-19. Specimen: peripheral blood. CDR3 DNA: TGTGCCTGGAGTGTACCCGGGGGTTCACCCCTCCACTTT. Translated, it gives CAWSVPGGSPLHF. Using reference TRBV30 and TRBJ1-6 for the parts outside the CDR3, the full variable domain is SQTIHQWPATLVQPVGSPLSLECTVEGTSNPNLYWYRQAAGRGLQLLFYSVGIGQISSEVPQNLSASRPQDRQFILSSKKLLLSDSGFYLCAWSVPGGSPLHFGNGTRLTVT.